What follows is one T cell receptor beta chain and its context. The CDR3 has 14 residues. Germline-derived CDR1 and CDR2 are LNHNV and YYDKDF (reference sequence). V was cut by 0 bases and J by 5 bases, with 8 bases left in between. This PCR relied on a set of 60 Vbeta primers and 13 Jbeta primers. Repertoires were generated with immunoSEQ multiplex PCR, while TCRdb's copy carries only in-frame clones and drops some. The sample includes a few hundred thousand clones, 60% to 85% of them seen just once. This specimen belongs to a study of cytomegalovirus exposure and HLA in healthy donors. This TCR was recovered from a man aged 40-49 years in good health and CMV-seronegative. The sequenced material came from PBMCs. This rearrangement joins TRBV15 to TRBJ1-5; D remains unclear. CDR3 region: CATSRDRFDQPQHF. For the CDR3, the DNA is TGTGCCACCAGCAGAGACAGATTTGATCAGCCCCAGCATTTT.